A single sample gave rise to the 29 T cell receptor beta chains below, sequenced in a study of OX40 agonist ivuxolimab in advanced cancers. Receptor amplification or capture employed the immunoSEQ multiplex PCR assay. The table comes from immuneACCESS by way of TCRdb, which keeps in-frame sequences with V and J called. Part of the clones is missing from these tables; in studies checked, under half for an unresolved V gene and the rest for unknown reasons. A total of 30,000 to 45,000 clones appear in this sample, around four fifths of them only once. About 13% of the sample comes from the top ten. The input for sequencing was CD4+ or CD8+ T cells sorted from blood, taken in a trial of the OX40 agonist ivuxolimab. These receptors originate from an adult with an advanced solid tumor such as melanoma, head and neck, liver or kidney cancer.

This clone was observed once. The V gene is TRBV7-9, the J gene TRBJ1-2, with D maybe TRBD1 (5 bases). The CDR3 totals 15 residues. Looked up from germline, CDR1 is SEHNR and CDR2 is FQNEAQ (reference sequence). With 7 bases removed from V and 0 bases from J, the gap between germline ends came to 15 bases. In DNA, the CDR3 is TGTGCCAGCATTTCTAGGGGCGCATCTAACTATGGCTACACCTTC. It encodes CASISRGASNYGYTF.

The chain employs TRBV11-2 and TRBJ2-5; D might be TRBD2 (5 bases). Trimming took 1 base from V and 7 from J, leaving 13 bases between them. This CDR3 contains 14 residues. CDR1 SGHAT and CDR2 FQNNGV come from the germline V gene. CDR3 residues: CASSLGAAEGTQYF. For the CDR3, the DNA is TGTGCCAGCAGCTTAGGGGCCGCTGAGGGGACCCAGTACTTC.

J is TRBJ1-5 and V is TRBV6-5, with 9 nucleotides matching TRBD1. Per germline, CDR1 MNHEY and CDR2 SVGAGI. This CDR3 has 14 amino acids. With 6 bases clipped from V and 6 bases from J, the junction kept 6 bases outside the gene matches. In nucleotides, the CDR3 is TGTGCCAGCAGCCGGGACAGGGTACGTCAGCCCCAGCATTTT. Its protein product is CASSRDRVRQPQHF.

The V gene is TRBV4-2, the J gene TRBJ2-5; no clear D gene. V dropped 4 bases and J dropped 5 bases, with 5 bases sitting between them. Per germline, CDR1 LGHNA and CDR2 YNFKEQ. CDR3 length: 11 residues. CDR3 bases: TGTGCCAGCAGCCGTGAGGAGACCCAGTACTTC. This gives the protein CASSREETQYF.

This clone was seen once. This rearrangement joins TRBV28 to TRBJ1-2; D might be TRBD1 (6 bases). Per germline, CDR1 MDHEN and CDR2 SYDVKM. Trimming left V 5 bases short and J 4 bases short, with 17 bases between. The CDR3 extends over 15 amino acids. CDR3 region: CASSSGGGGSYGYTF. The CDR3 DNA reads TGTGCCAGCAGTAGTGGGGGGGGCGGAAGCTATGGCTACACCTTC.

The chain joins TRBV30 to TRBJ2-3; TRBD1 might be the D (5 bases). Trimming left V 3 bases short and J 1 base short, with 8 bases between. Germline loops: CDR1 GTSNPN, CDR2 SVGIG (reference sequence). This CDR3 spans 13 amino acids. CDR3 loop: CAWRGAGTDTQYF. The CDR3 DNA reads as TGTGCCTGGAGAGGGGCGGGCACAGATACGCAGTATTTT.

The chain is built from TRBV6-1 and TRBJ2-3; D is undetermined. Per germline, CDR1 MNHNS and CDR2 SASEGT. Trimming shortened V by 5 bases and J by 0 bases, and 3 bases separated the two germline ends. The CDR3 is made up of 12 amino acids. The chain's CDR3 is CASSRSTDTQYF. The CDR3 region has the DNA TGTGCCAGCAGTCGGAGCACAGATACGCAGTATTTT.

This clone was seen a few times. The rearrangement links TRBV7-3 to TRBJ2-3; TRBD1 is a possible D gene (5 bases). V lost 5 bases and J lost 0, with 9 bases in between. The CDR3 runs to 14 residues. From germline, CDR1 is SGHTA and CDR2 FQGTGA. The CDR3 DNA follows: TGTGCCAGCAGCAGACAGTATAGCACAGATACGCAGTATTTT. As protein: CASSRQYSTDTQYF.

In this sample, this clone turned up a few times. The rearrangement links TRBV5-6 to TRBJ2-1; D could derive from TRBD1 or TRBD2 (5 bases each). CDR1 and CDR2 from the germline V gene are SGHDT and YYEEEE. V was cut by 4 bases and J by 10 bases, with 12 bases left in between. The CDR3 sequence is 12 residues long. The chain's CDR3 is CASSRIRGEQFF. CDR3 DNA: TGTGCCAGCAGCCGCATCCGGGGCGAGCAGTTCTTC.

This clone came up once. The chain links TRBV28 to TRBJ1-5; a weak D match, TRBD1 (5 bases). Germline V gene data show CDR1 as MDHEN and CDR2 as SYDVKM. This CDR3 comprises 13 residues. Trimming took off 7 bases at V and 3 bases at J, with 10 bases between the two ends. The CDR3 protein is CASIQGYNQPQHF. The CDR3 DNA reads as TGTGCCAGCATCCAGGGATACAATCAGCCCCAGCATTTT.

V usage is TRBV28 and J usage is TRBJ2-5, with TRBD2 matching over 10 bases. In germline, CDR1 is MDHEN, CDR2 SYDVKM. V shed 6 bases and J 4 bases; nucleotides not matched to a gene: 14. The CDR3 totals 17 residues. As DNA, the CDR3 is TGTGCCAGCAGCCAGACCGGGGCTAGCGGGAGAGGAGAGACCCAGTACTTC. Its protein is CASSQTGASGRGETQYF.

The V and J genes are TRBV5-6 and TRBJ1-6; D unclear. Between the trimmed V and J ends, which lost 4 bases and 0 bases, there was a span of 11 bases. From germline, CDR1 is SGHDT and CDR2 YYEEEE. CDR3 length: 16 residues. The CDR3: CASSAVVSSYNSPLHF. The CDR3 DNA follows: TGTGCCAGCAGCGCCGTGGTTAGCTCCTATAATTCACCCCTCCACTTT.

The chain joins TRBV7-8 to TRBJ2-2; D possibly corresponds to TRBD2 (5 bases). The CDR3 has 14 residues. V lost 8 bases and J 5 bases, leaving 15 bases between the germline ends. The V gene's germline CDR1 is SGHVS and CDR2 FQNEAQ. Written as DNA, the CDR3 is TGTGCCAGCGTTCTTTCCGGGAAGACCGGGGAGCTGTTTTTT. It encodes CASVLSGKTGELFF.

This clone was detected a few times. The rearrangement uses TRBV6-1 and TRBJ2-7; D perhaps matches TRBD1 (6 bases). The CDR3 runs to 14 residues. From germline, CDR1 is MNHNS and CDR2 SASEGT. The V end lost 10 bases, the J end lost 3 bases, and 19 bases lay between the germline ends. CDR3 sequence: CATQGWTALYEQYF. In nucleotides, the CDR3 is TGTGCCACCCAGGGGTGGACAGCACTCTACGAGCAGTACTTC.

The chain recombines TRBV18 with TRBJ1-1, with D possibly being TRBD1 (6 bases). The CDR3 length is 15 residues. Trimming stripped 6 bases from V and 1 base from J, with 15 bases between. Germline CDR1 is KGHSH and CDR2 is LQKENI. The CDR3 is CASSPQGTRNTEAFF. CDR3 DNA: TGTGCCAGCTCCCCGCAGGGGACTAGGAACACTGAAGCTTTCTTT.

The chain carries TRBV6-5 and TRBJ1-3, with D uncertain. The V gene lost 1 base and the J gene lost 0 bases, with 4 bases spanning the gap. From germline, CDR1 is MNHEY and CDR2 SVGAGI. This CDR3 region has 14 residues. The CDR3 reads CASSYWASGNTIYF. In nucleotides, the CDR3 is TGTGCCAGCAGTTACTGGGCCTCTGGAAACACCATATATTTT.

The CDR3 region is CASSPGSDTEAFF. The DNA of the CDR3 is TGTGCCAGCAGCCCGGGGAGTGACACTGAAGCTTTCTTT. V gene TRBV7-3 combines with J gene TRBJ1-1; no definite D call. The CDR3 totals 13 residues. The V end was cut by 5 bases, the J end by 3 bases, with 10 bases between. Germline CDR1 is SGHTA and CDR2 is FQGTGA. The whole variable domain, remainder taken from reference TRBV7-3 and TRBJ1-1, is GAGVSQTPSNKVTEKGKYVELRCDPISGHTALYWYRQSLGQGPEFLIYFQGTGAADDSGLPNDRFFAVRPEGSVSTLKIQRTERGDSAVYLCASSPGSDTEAFFGQGTRLTVV.

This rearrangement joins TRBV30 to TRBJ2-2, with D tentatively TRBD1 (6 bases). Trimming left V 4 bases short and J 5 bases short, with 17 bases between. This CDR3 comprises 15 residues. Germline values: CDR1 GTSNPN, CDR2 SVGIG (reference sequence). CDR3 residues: CAWTPGHITTGELFF. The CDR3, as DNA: TGTGCCTGGACCCCGGGACATATAACAACCGGGGAGCTGTTTTTT. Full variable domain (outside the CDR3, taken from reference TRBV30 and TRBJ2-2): SQTIHQWPATLVQPVGSPLSLECTVEGTSNPNLYWYRQAAGRGLQLLFYSVGIGQISSEVPQNLSASRPQDRQFILSSKKLLLSDSGFYLCAWTPGHITTGELFFGEGSRLTVL.

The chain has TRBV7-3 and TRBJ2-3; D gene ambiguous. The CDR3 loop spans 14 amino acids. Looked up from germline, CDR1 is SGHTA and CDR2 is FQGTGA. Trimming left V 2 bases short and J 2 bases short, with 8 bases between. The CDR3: CASSLRAFTDTQYF. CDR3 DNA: TGTGCCAGCAGCTTACGAGCGTTCACAGATACGCAGTATTTT.

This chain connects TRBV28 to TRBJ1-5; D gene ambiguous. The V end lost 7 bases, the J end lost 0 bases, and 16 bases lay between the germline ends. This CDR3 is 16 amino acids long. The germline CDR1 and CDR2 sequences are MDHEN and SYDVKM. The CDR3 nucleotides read TGTGCCAGCACACTGGGAGGGTTGCTTAGCAATCAGCCCCAGCATTTT. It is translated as CASTLGGLLSNQPQHF.

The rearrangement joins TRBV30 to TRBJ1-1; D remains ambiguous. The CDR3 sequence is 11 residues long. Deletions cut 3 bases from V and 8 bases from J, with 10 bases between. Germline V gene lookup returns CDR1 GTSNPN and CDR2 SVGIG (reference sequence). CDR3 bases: TGTGCCTGGAGAACGGGGTTCGAAGCTTTCTTT. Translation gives CAWRTGFEAFF. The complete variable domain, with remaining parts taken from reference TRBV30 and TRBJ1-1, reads SQTIHQWPATLVQPVGSPLSLECTVEGTSNPNLYWYRQAAGRGLQLLFYSVGIGQISSEVPQNLSASRPQDRQFILSSKKLLLSDSGFYLCAWRTGFEAFFGQGTRLTVV.

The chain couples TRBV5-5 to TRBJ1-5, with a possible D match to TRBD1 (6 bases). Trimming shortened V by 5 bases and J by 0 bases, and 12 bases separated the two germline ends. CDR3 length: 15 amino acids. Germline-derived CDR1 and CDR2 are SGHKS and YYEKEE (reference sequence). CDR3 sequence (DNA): TGTGCCAGCAGTATACAGGGTTATAGCAATCAGCCCCAGCATTTT. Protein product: CASSIQGYSNQPQHF.

CDR3 DNA sequence: TGTGCCAGCAGTTCGGATTTTAGCGAGTACAATGAGCAGTTCTTC. This sequence encodes CASSSDFSEYNEQFF. The chain has TRBV6-5 and TRBJ2-1, with D perhaps matching TRBD2 (5 bases). With 4 bases removed from V and 4 bases from J, the gap between germline ends came to 14 bases. Germline assignment: CDR1 MNHEY and CDR2 SVGAGI. The CDR3 runs 15 residues.

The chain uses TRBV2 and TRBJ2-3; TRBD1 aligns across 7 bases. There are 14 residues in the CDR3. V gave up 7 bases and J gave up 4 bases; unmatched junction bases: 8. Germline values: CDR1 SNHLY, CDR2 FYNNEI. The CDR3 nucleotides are TGTGCCAGCAAAAGGAGACAGGGCGCAGATACGCAGTATTTT. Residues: CASKRRQGADTQYF.

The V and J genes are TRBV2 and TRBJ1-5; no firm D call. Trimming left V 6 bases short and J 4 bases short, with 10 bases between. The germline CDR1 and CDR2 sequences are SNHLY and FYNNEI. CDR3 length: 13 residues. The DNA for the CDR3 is TGTGCCAGCAGCTTGACGGGGAATCAGCCCCAGCATTTT. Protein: CASSLTGNQPQHF.

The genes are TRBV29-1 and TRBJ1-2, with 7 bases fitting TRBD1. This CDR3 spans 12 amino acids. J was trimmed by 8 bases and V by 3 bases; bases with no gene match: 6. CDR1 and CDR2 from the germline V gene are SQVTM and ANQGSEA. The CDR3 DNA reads TGCAGCGTTGAGAGGCGACAGGGCGGCTACACCTTC. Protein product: CSVERRQGGYTF.

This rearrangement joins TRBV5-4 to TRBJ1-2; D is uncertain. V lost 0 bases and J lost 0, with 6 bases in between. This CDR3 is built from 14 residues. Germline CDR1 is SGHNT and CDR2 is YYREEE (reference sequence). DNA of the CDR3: TGTGCCAGCAGCTTGGGGGCCGCTAACTATGGCTACACCTTC. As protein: CASSLGAANYGYTF.

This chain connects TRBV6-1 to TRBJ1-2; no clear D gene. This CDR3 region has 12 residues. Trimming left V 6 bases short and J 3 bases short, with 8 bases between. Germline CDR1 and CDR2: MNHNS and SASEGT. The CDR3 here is CASSQAYYGYTF. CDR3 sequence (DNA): TGTGCCAGCAGCCAGGCCTACTATGGCTACACCTTC.

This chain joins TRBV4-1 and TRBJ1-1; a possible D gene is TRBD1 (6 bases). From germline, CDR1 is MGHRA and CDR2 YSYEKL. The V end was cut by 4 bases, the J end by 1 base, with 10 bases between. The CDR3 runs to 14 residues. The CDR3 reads CASSLQGGNTEAFF. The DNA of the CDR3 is TGCGCCAGCAGCCTACAGGGCGGGAACACTGAAGCTTTCTTT.